One sample yielded the 11 T cell receptor beta chains listed below, sequenced in a study of cytomegalovirus exposure and HLA in healthy donors. The PCR ran on 60 Vbeta and 13 Jbeta primers. Libraries were prepared by immunoSEQ multiplex PCR; TCRdb keeps only in-frame clonotypes and omits some of them. The data contain around 100,000 clones, around 70% of them singletons. The material sequenced was PBMCs. Source of these receptors: a man younger than 40 in good health and CMV-seropositive.

This clone turned up a few times. The gene calls are TRBV5-1 and TRBJ1-1; TRBD1 matches 7 bases. Trimming took 0 bases from V and 3 from J; bases not matched to a gene: 5. CDR3 length equals 15 residues. Germline V CDR1 and CDR2: SGHRS, YFSETQ. CDR3 region: CASSLAQGVDTEAFF. The CDR3 nucleotides are TGCGCCAGCAGCTTGGCTCAGGGGGTTGACACTGAAGCTTTCTTT.

The chain carries TRBV10-1 and TRBJ2-1, with TRBD1 as a possible D gene (6 bases). This CDR3 contains 14 residues. Germline CDR1 reads WNHNN; CDR2 reads SYGVQD (reference sequence). V lost 0 bases to trimming and J lost 6 bases, with 9 bases between them. DNA for the CDR3: TGCGCCAGCAGTGAGTCGGCAGGGGCCAATGAGCAGTTCTTC. Its translation: CASSESAGANEQFF.

This chain links TRBV5-1 with TRBJ1-5; perhaps TRBD1 as D (5 bases). The CDR3 has 17 residues. V was cut by 0 bases and J by 0 bases, with 13 bases left in between. The germline V gene encodes CDR1 SGHRS and CDR2 YFSETQ. As DNA, the CDR3 is TGCGCCAGCAGCTTGGTTCCAGGGCCCAATAGCAATCAGCCCCAGCATTTT. Protein: CASSLVPGPNSNQPQHF.

This clone was recorded only once. The V gene is TRBV6-4, the J gene TRBJ2-3; a weak D match, TRBD2 (7 bases). The CDR3 loop spans 16 amino acids. Germline-derived CDR1 and CDR2 are MRHNA and SNTAGT. Deletions cut 2 bases from V and 4 bases from J, with 16 bases between. CDR3 protein: CASSDRGGAFPDTQYF. DNA of the CDR3: TGTGCCAGCAGTGACAGAGGGGGGGCCTTCCCAGATACGCAGTATTTT.

The chain combines TRBV9 with TRBJ2-2; no definite D call. V dropped 3 bases and J dropped 5 bases, with 8 bases sitting between them. The germline CDR1 and CDR2 sequences are SGDLS and YYNGEE. The length of the CDR3 is 13 residues. CDR3 nucleotide sequence: TGTGCCAGCAGCGCCACATTAACCGGGGAGCTGTTTTTT. It codes for CASSATLTGELFF.

The chain combines TRBV4-1 with TRBJ2-7, with D uncertain. V dropped 1 base and J dropped 5 bases, with 15 bases sitting between them. Germline V gene lookup returns CDR1 MGHRA and CDR2 YSYEKL. This CDR3 is built from 15 residues. CDR3 sequence reads: CASSQAEDANHEQYF. The CDR3 DNA follows: TGCGCCAGCAGCCAAGCCGAGGATGCTAACCACGAGCAGTACTTC.

In its sample, this clone was seen once. The chain combines TRBV9 with TRBJ2-2; D is undetermined. Trimming removed 4 bases from V and 4 bases from J, with 17 bases in between. Germline V gene sequence: CDR1 SGDLS, CDR2 YYNGEE. The CDR3 length is 16 residues. CDR3: CASSPAPTGSTGELFF. DNA for the CDR3: TGTGCCAGCAGCCCGGCCCCTACCGGGTCCACCGGGGAGCTGTTTTTT.

This clone showed up just a few times. The chain recombines TRBV27 with TRBJ2-2; D is ambiguous. Germline V gene lookup returns CDR1 MNHEY and CDR2 SMNVEV (reference sequence). This CDR3 comprises 14 residues. With 5 bases removed from V and 4 bases from J, the gap between germline ends came to 11 bases. As DNA, the CDR3 is TGTGCCAGCAGTCAAGCTACCACCACCGGGGAGCTGTTTTTT. Translating it yields CASSQATTTGELFF.

The gene calls are TRBV30 and TRBJ2-7, with D unresolved. The CDR3 consists of 11 residues. V dropped 2 bases and J dropped 4 bases, with 6 bases sitting between them. From germline, CDR1 is GTSNPN and CDR2 SVGIG (reference sequence). CDR3 sequence: CAWSPSYEQYF. The CDR3 DNA reads TGTGCCTGGAGTCCCTCTTACGAGCAGTACTTC.

The CDR3 region is CASSFMKVHPGGTEAFF. CDR3 bases: TGTGCCAGCAGCTTCATGAAAGTTCACCCCGGGGGCACTGAAGCTTTCTTT. The genes are TRBV13 and TRBJ1-1, with D perhaps matching TRBD1 (5 bases). V was shortened by 3 bases and J by 4 bases, with 21 bases between the two germline ends. Germline-derived CDR1 and CDR2 are PRHDT and FYEKMQ (reference sequence). The CDR3 contains 17 residues. Full variable domain (missing parts from reference TRBV13 and TRBJ1-1): AAGVIQSPRHLIKEKRETATLKCYPIPRHDTVYWYQQGPGQDPQFLISFYEKMQSDKGSIPDRFSAQQFSDYHSELNMSSLELGDSALYFCASSFMKVHPGGTEAFFGQGTRLTVV.

This chain joins TRBV5-1 and TRBJ2-3; D might be TRBD2 (5 bases). Trimming removed 1 base from V and 4 bases from J, with 16 bases in between. This CDR3 has 16 residues. CDR1 and CDR2 (germline): SGHRS, YFSETQ. Written as DNA, the CDR3 is TGCGCCAGCAGCTTGCGCAATCGGGGTACTGCAGATACGCAGTATTTT. This encodes CASSLRNRGTADTQYF.